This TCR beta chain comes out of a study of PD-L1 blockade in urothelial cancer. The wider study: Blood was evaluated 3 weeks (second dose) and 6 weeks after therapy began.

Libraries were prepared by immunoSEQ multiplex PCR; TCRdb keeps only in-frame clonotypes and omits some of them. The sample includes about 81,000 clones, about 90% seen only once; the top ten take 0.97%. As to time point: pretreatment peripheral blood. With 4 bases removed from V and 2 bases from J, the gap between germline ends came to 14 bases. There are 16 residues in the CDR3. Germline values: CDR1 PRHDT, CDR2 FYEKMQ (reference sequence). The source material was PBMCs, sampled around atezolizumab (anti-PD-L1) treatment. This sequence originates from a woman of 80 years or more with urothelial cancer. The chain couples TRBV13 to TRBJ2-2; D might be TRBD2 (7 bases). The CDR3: CASSWGGGSNTGELFF. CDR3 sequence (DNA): TGTGCCAGCAGCTGGGGGGGCGGGAGCAACACCGGGGAGCTGTTTTTT.